The 21 T cell receptor beta chains below were found in one sample sequenced in a study of beta chain features in type 1 diabetes. Expressed TCRB transcripts were sequenced, since all the RNA that had been isolated was reverse transcribed. Clones were sequenced by immunoSEQ multiplex PCR, and TCRdb holds only the in-frame ones, with some missing. The top ten hold around 0.016% of the sample, which has about 340,000 clones, 13% seen once. No antigen is known for these receptors. Study-wide results and limits: Shorter TCRB CDR3s, moderately but significantly so, were found in Type 1 diabetes patients in all four CD4+ subsets.

Sequencing was performed on naive CD4+ T cells from blood. The receptors shown here come from a young woman with type 1 diabetes.

V is TRBV7-3 and J is TRBJ2-5, with D perhaps matching TRBD2 (6 bases). From germline, CDR1 is SGHTA and CDR2 FQGTGA. V lost 5 bases and J lost 2, with 18 bases in between. This CDR3 has 16 amino acids. The CDR3, as DNA: TGTGCCAGCAGCCCCAACCGGGGGACTGCTCAAGAGACCCAGTACTTC. Translated, it gives CASSPNRGTAQETQYF.

This clone occurred a few times. J is TRBJ2-3 and V is TRBV29-1; 11 bases fit TRBD2. CDR3 size: 14 residues. J gave up 5 bases and V 3 bases, and 4 bases lay outside the gene matches. Per the germline V gene, CDR1 is SQVTM and CDR2 is ANQGSEA. The CDR3 DNA is TGCAGCGTTGAGGTAGCGGGAGGGGTAGATACGCAGTATTTT. It yields the protein CSVEVAGGVDTQYF.

This clone was observed a handful of times. V usage is TRBV2 and J usage is TRBJ2-3; 7 bases are shared with TRBD1. Germline values: CDR1 SNHLY, CDR2 FYNNEI. There are 14 residues in the CDR3. J gave up 4 bases and V 2 bases, and 3 bases lay outside the gene matches. The CDR3 DNA is TGTGCCAGCAGTGAACCCACAGGGGCAGATACGCAGTATTTT. This gives the protein CASSEPTGADTQYF.

This clone was found a few times. J is TRBJ2-7 and V is TRBV7-9; maybe TRBD1 (6 bases). Germline loops: CDR1 SEHNR, CDR2 FQNEAQ (reference sequence). CDR3 size: 13 residues. The V end was cut by 1 base, the J end by 5 bases, with 9 bases between. The CDR3 DNA reads as TGTGCCAGCAGCTTAGACAGGGAGAACGAGCAGTACGTC. Protein product: CASSLDRENEQYV.

The CDR3 spells CASSSTGSNQPQHF. The CDR3 bases are TGTGCCAGCAGTTCAACGGGAAGCAATCAGCCCCAGCATTTT. The V gene is TRBV28, the J gene TRBJ1-5; D not resolved. This CDR3 spans 14 amino acids. V was trimmed by 4 bases and J by 1 base, leaving 8 bases between them. Germline V gene lookup returns CDR1 MDHEN and CDR2 SYDVKM.

The chain is built from TRBV27 and TRBJ2-7, with 9 bases fitting TRBD1. Germline CDR1 is MNHEY and CDR2 is SMNVEV (reference sequence). The ends lost 3 bases at V and 5 bases at J; junction bases unmatched: 5. This CDR3 comprises 14 residues. The CDR3 region has the DNA TGTGCCAGCAGTTTTGGGACAGGGCGCCACGAGCAGTACTTC. It codes for CASSFGTGRHEQYF.

The CDR3 DNA reads TGTGCCAGCAGTGAAGCGTACGACAGAGGCGAGTACTTC. It is translated as CASSEAYDRGEYF. The gene calls are TRBV2 and TRBJ2-7; D is possibly TRBD1 (5 bases). V lost 0 bases, J lost 11 bases, and 14 bases lay in between. Germline-derived CDR1 and CDR2 are SNHLY and FYNNEI. This CDR3 is built from 13 residues.

The chain employs TRBV7-9 and TRBJ2-7; 8 bases match TRBD2. V lost 5 bases and J lost 2; bases outside the gene matches: 11. CDR3 length: 16 amino acids. Germline CDR1 reads SEHNR; CDR2 reads FQNEAQ (reference sequence). The chain's CDR3 is CASSGRGAGEPYEQYV. For the CDR3, the DNA is TGTGCCAGCAGCGGTAGGGGAGCGGGAGAACCCTACGAGCAGTACGTC.

The chain recombines TRBV14 with TRBJ2-3; a possible D gene is TRBD2 (5 bases). Between the trimmed V and J ends, which lost 0 bases and 5 bases, there was a span of 15 bases. CDR1 is SGHDN, CDR2 FVKESK, per germline. CDR3 length: 16 amino acids. The CDR3 spells CASSQDGLKEGDTQYF. The CDR3, as DNA: TGTGCCAGCAGCCAAGACGGCCTCAAAGAGGGAGATACGCAGTATTTT. The variable domain in full, with the rest retrieved from reference TRBV14 and TRBJ2-3, is EAGVTQFPSHSVIEKGQTVTLRCDPISGHDNLYWYRRVMGKEIKFLLHFVKESKQDESGMPNNRFLAERTGGTYSTLKVQPAELEDSGVYFCASSQDGLKEGDTQYFGPGTRLTVL.

The chain recombines TRBV5-1 with TRBJ2-3; TRBD1 aligns across 8 bases. Germline V gene lookup returns CDR1 SGHRS and CDR2 YFSETQ. After removal of 2 bases from V and 3 bases from J, the junction contained 11 bases not matched to a gene. CDR3 length: 17 amino acids. CDR3 DNA: TGCGCCAGCAGCTTCGACCCACAGGGGGTCGGGACAGATACGCAGTATTTT. Its translation is CASSFDPQGVGTDTQYF.

V is TRBV28 and J is TRBJ2-5, with D unclear. CDR1 and CDR2 from the germline V gene are MDHEN and SYDVKM. The CDR3 is 13 amino acids. V was pared by 3 bases and J by 2 bases, with 7 bases between. CDR3 DNA sequence: TGTGCCAGCAGTTTTGACAAGCAAGAGACCCAGTACTTC. It translates to CASSFDKQETQYF.

This clone was observed a few times. The rearrangement uses TRBV14 and TRBJ1-2, with D possibly being TRBD1 (6 bases). Trimming removed 5 bases at V and 6 bases at J, with 16 bases between. Germline V lookup: CDR1 SGHDN, CDR2 FVKESK. The CDR3 loop spans 14 amino acids. This CDR3 reads CASSFGQRRNGYTF. CDR3 nucleotides: TGTGCCAGCAGCTTTGGACAGCGTAGAAATGGCTACACCTTC.

V gene TRBV12-5 combines with J gene TRBJ2-1; D call uncertain. V was cut by 1 base and J by 4 bases, with 11 bases left in between. The CDR3 contains 15 residues. CDR1 LGHNT and CDR2 FRNRAP come from the germline V gene. The CDR3 nucleotides read TGTGCTAGTGGTTTGGGGTCGAGCGCTTACAATGAGCAGTTCTTC. Its protein is CASGLGSSAYNEQFF.

The V and J genes are TRBV7-9 and TRBJ2-1, with a possible D match to TRBD1 (6 bases). From germline, CDR1 is SEHNR and CDR2 FQNEAQ (reference sequence). V was shortened by 1 base and J by 6 bases, with 13 bases between the two germline ends. The CDR3 covers 15 residues. The CDR3 spells CASSLGRTETNEQFF. CDR3 bases: TGTGCCAGCAGCTTAGGACGGACAGAAACCAATGAGCAGTTCTTC. The full variable domain, its missing parts supplied by reference TRBV7-9 and TRBJ2-1, is DTGVSQNPRHKITKRGQNVTFRCDPISEHNRLYWYRQTLGQGPEFLTYFQNEAQLEKSRLLSDRFSAERPKGSFSTLEIQRTEQGDSAMYLCASSLGRTETNEQFFGPGTRLTVL.

The genes are TRBV9 and TRBJ2-2, with 7 bases aligning to TRBD1. The germline V gene encodes CDR1 SGDLS and CDR2 YYNGEE. CDR3 length: 15 residues. J was trimmed by 3 bases and V by 1 base; bases with no gene match: 3. The CDR3 protein is CASSVRQGYTGELFF. In nucleotides, the CDR3 is TGTGCCAGCAGCGTAAGACAGGGATACACCGGGGAGCTGTTTTTT.

This clone showed up just a few times. The chain uses TRBV5-1 and TRBJ2-1; 9 nucleotides align to TRBD2. The CDR3 is 15 amino acids. V lost 4 bases and J lost 4; bases outside the gene matches: 6. Germline V lookup: CDR1 SGHRS, CDR2 YFSETQ. This chain's CDR3 is CASSPVAGGYNEQFF. The CDR3 DNA reads as TGCGCCAGCAGCCCGGTTGCGGGAGGGTACAATGAGCAGTTCTTC.

This clone was counted between two and nine times. The rearrangement links TRBV18 to TRBJ1-2; 9 nucleotides line up with TRBD1. The germline gives CDR1 KGHSH, CDR2 LQKENI. There are 15 residues in the CDR3. The V gene end was trimmed by 0 bases and the J gene end by 6 bases; junction bases not matched to a gene: 5. This CDR3 reads CASSPPPTGGHGYTF. The CDR3 bases are TGTGCCAGCTCACCACCGCCGACAGGGGGGCATGGCTACACCTTC. Full variable domain (rest looked up from reference TRBV18 and TRBJ1-2): NAGVMQNPRHLVRRRGQEARLRCSPMKGHSHVYWYRQLPEEGLKFMVYLQKENIIDESGMPKERFSAEFPKEGPSILRIQQVVRGDSAAYFCASSPPPTGGHGYTFGSGTRLTVV.

This clone was observed a handful of times. The rearrangement links TRBV28 to TRBJ2-1; 7 nucleotides align to TRBD1. CDR3 length: 14 amino acids. The germline gives CDR1 MDHEN, CDR2 SYDVKM. Here the CDR3 DNA reads TGTGTGACAAGACAGGGTGGAGCAGACAATGAGCAGTTCTTC. This translates into CVTRQGGADNEQFF.

The chain combines TRBV27 with TRBJ1-1, with D hard to call. CDR1 and CDR2 (germline): MNHEY, SMNVEV (reference sequence). This CDR3 spans 13 amino acids. V was pared by 1 base and J by 10 bases, with 13 bases between. This CDR3 reads CASSLFVRAVAFF. CDR3 DNA sequence: TGTGCCAGCAGTTTATTTGTCAGAGCGGTAGCTTTCTTT.

This chain uses TRBV6-5 with TRBJ2-1; 13 bases line up with TRBD2. The germline V gene encodes CDR1 MNHEY and CDR2 SVGAGI. The CDR3 extends over 15 amino acids. The V and J ends lost 7 bases and 8 bases, in that order; junction bases with no gene match: 8. CDR3 amino acids: CASTRTSGSVDEQFF. The CDR3 DNA is TGTGCCAGCACCCGGACTAGCGGGAGTGTCGATGAGCAGTTCTTC.

This clone was observed a few times. This chain connects TRBV5-6 to TRBJ2-5; D is unclear. Trimming stripped 0 bases from V and 7 bases from J, with 19 bases between. Germline V CDR1 and CDR2: SGHDT, YYEEEE. The CDR3 has 16 amino acids. Written as DNA, the CDR3 is TGTGCCAGCAGCTTGGCCGGAACTCCGCGTACGGGGACCCAGTACTTC. Protein: CASSLAGTPRTGTQYF.